Sequencing of this T cell receptor beta chain was carried out in a study of blood T cell repertoires in COVID-19. In the study overall: In each case, the material was cDNA or gDNA derived from T cells, B-cell-depleted T cells, or PBMCs.

Produced via immunoSEQ multiplex PCR; TCRdb's table is partial and in-frame only. Of around 160,000 clones listed, roughly nine tenths are singletons. This CDR3 has 14 amino acids. From germline, CDR1 is MNHEY and CDR2 SVGAGI. V was clipped by 8 bases and J by 4 bases; unmatched bases: 9. This chain joins TRBV6-5 and TRBJ2-3; 7 bases are a match to TRBD2. This sequence originates from a man in his fifties or sixties with active or convalescent COVID-19. Specimen: peripheral blood. CDR3 sequence (DNA): TGTGCCAGCGCTGAGGCTAGCGGTCCAGATACGCAGTATTTT. This sequence encodes CASAEASGPDTQYF.